A single sample gave rise to the 5 T cell receptor beta chains below, sequenced in a study of post-analysis software for immune sequencing data. Study-wide points: About 5 TRBV segments, including TRBV5-6, TRBV5-1 and TRBV20-1, were more frequent in patients than controls.

Every TCR beta cDNA library bore unique molecular identifiers. TCRdb called the PCR reads again in MiXCR, with one record for every CDR3 protein. The repertoire holds over 700,000 distinct CDR3 sequences, with approximately 30% as singletons. Their antigen targets remain unknown. The sequencing sample was made of blood. The receptor set was obtained from a girl under 18 with multiple sclerosis.

The chain combines TRBV9 with TRBJ2-3; D call uncertain. V shed 2 bases and J shed 2 bases, with 6 bases lying between them. Germline V gene sequence: CDR1 SGDLS, CDR2 YYNGEE. The CDR3 runs 13 residues. The CDR3 spells CASSVGFTDTQYF. The CDR3 nucleotides are TGTGCCAGCAGCGTGGGTTTCACAGATACGCAGTATTTT.

This clonotype came up many times. The V and J genes are TRBV2 and TRBJ2-7; no clear D. Trimming removed 4 bases at V and 4 bases at J, with 2 bases between. Germline V CDR1 and CDR2: SNHLY, FYNNEI. This CDR3 region has 10 residues. DNA of the CDR3: TGTGCCAGCAGTGGGTACGAGCAGTACTTC. It codes for CASSGYEQYF.

There are a few counts of this clonotype. This chain joins TRBV6-6 and TRBJ2-7; the D call may be TRBD1 or TRBD2 (5 bases each). CDR3 length: 13 amino acids. CDR1 is MNHNY, CDR2 SVGAGI, per germline (reference sequence). Trimming took 4 bases from V and 3 from J, leaving 10 bases between them. CDR3 sequence (DNA): TGTGCCAGCAGTTCAGGGACCCACTACGAGCAGTACTTC. Encoded protein: CASSSGTHYEQYF.

V and J are TRBV20-1 and TRBJ2-5; 9 bases match TRBD1. The J call is doubtful: the DNA matches TRBJ2-7 better. The CDR3 spans 14 residues. The germline gives CDR1 DFQATT, CDR2 SNEGSKA (reference sequence). The CDR3 reads CSASKTGGTYEQYF. The CDR3 nucleotides read TGCAGTGCTAGTAAGACAGGGGGGACCTACGAGCAGTACTTC.

The chain employs TRBV24-1 and TRBJ1-5; D might be TRBD1 (5 bases). V was shortened by 9 bases and J by 0 bases, with 26 bases between the two germline ends. In germline, CDR1 is KGHDR, CDR2 SFDVKD. The CDR3 contains 19 residues. CDR3 protein: CATGGPGRLNPNSNQPQHF. The CDR3 DNA sequence: TGTGCCACCGGAGGACCGGGGCGCCTCAATCCTAATAGCAATCAGCCCCAGCATTTT.